This passage covers 4 T cell receptor beta chains from one sample sequenced in a study of beta chain features in type 1 diabetes. Their antigens remain unidentified. Study-wide results and limits: There was a moderate but significant shortening of TCRB CDR3s in all four CD4+ subsets of Type 1 diabetes patients.

The study reverse transcribed the entire isolated RNA, so it sequenced expressed TCRB transcripts. Repertoires were generated with immunoSEQ multiplex PCR, while TCRdb's copy carries only in-frame clones and drops some. The data show about 280,000 clones, roughly 15% seen once. The sequenced material came from naive CD4+ T cells from blood. Receptors were obtained from a man aged 18 to 35 with type 1 diabetes.

The gene calls are TRBV28 and TRBJ1-5; weak D call: TRBD1 (6 bases). This CDR3 has 14 amino acids. Trimming took off 8 bases at V and 8 bases at J, with 19 bases between the two ends. Per germline, CDR1 MDHEN and CDR2 SYDVKM. DNA of the CDR3: TGTGCCAGCTCTGGCGGACAGAGCCTTGAGCCCCAGCATTTT. This encodes CASSGGQSLEPQHF.

The gene calls are TRBV25-1 and TRBJ2-7; D is ambiguous. V lost 5 bases to trimming and J lost 2 bases, with 10 bases between them. The CDR3 extends over 13 amino acids. CDR1 is MGHDK, CDR2 SYGVNS, per germline. In nucleotides, the CDR3 is TGTGCCAGCAGTTCGACAAGCACCTACGAGCAGTACTTC. Residues: CASSSTSTYEQYF.

The chain carries TRBV10-3 and TRBJ2-5, with 12 bases matching TRBD2. Germline trimming cut 6 bases from V and 1 base from J; bases unmatched to any gene: 3. The V gene's germline CDR1 is ENHRY and CDR2 SYGVKD. CDR3 size: 15 residues. CDR3 region: CAISRTSGAQETQYF. CDR3 coding DNA: TGTGCCATCAGCCGGACTAGCGGGGCCCAAGAGACCCAGTACTTC.

Only a few counts were recorded for this clone. The chain is built from TRBV5-1 and TRBJ2-1; D not resolved. Germline values: CDR1 SGHRS, CDR2 YFSETQ. The germline V and J ends were trimmed by 2 bases and 0 bases, with 9 bases remaining between them. The CDR3 is 15 residues long. Here the CDR3 reads CASSFHFSSYNEQFF. In DNA form, the CDR3 reads TGCGCCAGCAGCTTCCACTTCTCCTCCTACAATGAGCAGTTCTTC.